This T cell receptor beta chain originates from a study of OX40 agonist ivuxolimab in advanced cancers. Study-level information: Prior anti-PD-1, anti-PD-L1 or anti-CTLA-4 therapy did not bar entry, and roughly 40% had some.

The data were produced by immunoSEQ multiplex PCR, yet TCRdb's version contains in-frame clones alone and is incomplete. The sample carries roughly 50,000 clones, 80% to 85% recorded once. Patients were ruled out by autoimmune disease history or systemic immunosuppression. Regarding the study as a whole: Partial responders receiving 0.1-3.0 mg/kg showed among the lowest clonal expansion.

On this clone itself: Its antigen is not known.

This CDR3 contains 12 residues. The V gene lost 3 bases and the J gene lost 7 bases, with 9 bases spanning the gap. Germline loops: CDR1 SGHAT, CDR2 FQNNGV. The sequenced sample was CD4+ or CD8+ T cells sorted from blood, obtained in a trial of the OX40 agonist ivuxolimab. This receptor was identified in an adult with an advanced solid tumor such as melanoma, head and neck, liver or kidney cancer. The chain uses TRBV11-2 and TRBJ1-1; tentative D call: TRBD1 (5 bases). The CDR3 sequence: CASSFGALEAFF. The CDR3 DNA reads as TGTGCCAGCAGCTTCGGGGCTCTTGAAGCTTTCTTT.